Shown below are 24 T cell receptor beta chains from a single sample sequenced in a study of tumor-infiltrating lymphocytes in oesophageal squamous cell carcinoma. TCRdb fed the PCR reads into MiXCR, producing one record per CDR3 protein. Of 15,000 to 20,000 distinct CDR3 sequences in the sample, 45% to 50% are singletons; the top ten hold over 15%. Sequenced material: esophageal tumor tissue. Every receptor here comes from a male donor with esophageal squamous cell carcinoma.

This clonotype qualifies as medium-sized. V gene TRBV7-8 combines with J gene TRBJ2-7; TRBD2 agrees at 8 bases. The V gene end was trimmed by 0 bases and the J gene end by 4 bases; junction bases not matched to a gene: 8. Germline-derived CDR1 and CDR2 are SGHVS and FQNEAQ. CDR3 length equals 16 residues. CDR3 sequence: CASSLATGTSIYEQYF. CDR3 sequence (DNA): TGTGCCAGCAGCTTAGCTACGGGGACTAGTATTTACGAGCAGTACTTC. Looking up the rest from reference TRBV7-8 and TRBJ2-7 gives the full variable domain: GAGVSQSPRYKVAKRGQDVALRCDPISGHVSLFWYQQALGQGPEFLTYFQNEAQLDKSGLPSDRFFAERPEGSVSTLKIQRTQQEDSAVYLCASSLATGTSIYEQYFGPGTRLTVT.

The CDR3 protein is CASGDSNTGELYF. The CDR3 DNA follows: TGTGCCAGCGGGGACAGTAACACCGGGGAGCTGTACTTC. V gene TRBV27 combines with J gene TRBJ2-4, with TRBD1 identical over 7 bases. Looked up from germline, CDR1 is MNHEY and CDR2 is SMNVEV (reference sequence). There are 13 residues in the CDR3. Unmatched junction bases numbered 16, after V lost 8 bases and J lost 15 bases.

This clonotype was counted at least ten times. The chain links TRBV7-2 to TRBJ2-1; perhaps TRBD2 as D (7 bases). V lost 4 bases, J lost 7 bases, and 14 bases lay in between. The length of the CDR3 is 14 residues. Germline CDR1 SGHTA, CDR2 FQGNSA. The CDR3 bases are TGTGCCAGCAGCTCATCGGGGAGGGGGAATGAGCAGTTCTTC. Translating gives CASSSSGRGNEQFF.

Comment on this clonotype: Without the conserved terminal phenylalanine or tryptophan, this CDR3 likely stems from a read error. It is unclear where the CDR3 begins or ends on the DNA, so no DNA is shown, and the CDR3 is as TCRdb lists it. The chain carries TRBV7-9 and TRBJ2-6; the DNA was not compared with TRBD2, the D call given in the table. Germline CDR1 is SEHNR and CDR2 is FQNEAQ (reference sequence). The CDR3 is 18 amino acids in total, end residues counted. CDR3 in amino acids: CASSLVGEGISDEQYFGA.

The chain recombines TRBV7-2 with TRBJ2-5; TRBD2 matches 13 bases. The CDR3 consists of 17 residues. Germline loops: CDR1 SGHTA, CDR2 FQGNSA. V lost 5 bases to trimming and J lost 6 bases; unmatched junction nucleotides: 12. CDR3 in amino acids: CASSQGLAGTVGKTQYF. In DNA form, the CDR3 reads TGTGCCAGCAGCCAGGGACTAGCGGGAACAGTCGGGAAGACCCAGTACTTC.

The chain carries TRBV12-3 or TRBV12-4 and TRBJ2-3; D gene uncertain. V lost 4 bases to trimming and J lost 6 bases, with 8 bases between them. CDR3 length: 12 amino acids. The CDR3: CASSSDLDTQYF. The CDR3 coding sequence is TGTGCCAGCAGTTCCGATCTGGATACGCAGTATTTT.

The chain recombines TRBV7-2 with TRBJ2-5; D remains unclear. V lost 1 base to trimming and J lost 0 bases, with 9 bases between them. The length of the CDR3 is 15 residues. CDR1 and CDR2 (germline): SGHTA, FQGNSA. The CDR3 here is CASSLEVQYQETQYF. In nucleotides, the CDR3 is TGTGCCAGCAGCTTAGAGGTCCAGTACCAAGAGACCCAGTACTTC.

This clonotype was picked up many times. The chain couples TRBV7-2 to TRBJ2-6, with no clear D. This CDR3 contains 8 residues. The ends were cut back, 5 bases at V and 18 bases at J, with 5 bases in the middle. The germline V gene has CDR1 SGHTA and CDR2 FQGNSA. CDR3 residues: CASSLQTF. In DNA, the CDR3 is TGTGCCAGCAGCCTCCAGACTTTC.

This clonotype is large in the sample. The V and J genes are TRBV7-8 and TRBJ2-7, with 14 bases aligning to TRBD2. This CDR3 region has 16 residues. The V gene's germline CDR1 is SGHVS and CDR2 FQNEAQ. After removal of 5 bases from V and 2 bases from J, the junction contained 5 bases not matched to a gene. The CDR3 is CASSPRTSGRTYEQYF. In DNA form, the CDR3 reads TGTGCCAGCAGCCCCCGGACTAGCGGGAGGACCTACGAGCAGTACTTC.

The V gene is TRBV7-3, the J gene TRBJ2-2; D is ambiguous. Germline V gives CDR1 SGHTA, CDR2 FQGTGA. This CDR3 region has 12 residues. The V end was cut by 5 bases, the J end by 4 bases, with 5 bases between. CDR3 in amino acids: CASSLSTGELFF. CDR3 in DNA: TGTGCCAGCAGCCTGAGCACCGGGGAGCTGTTTTTT.

The chain joins TRBV7-2 to TRBJ2-3, with 10 bases that match TRBD2. V trimming: 5 bases; J trimming: 4 bases; junction bases outside the gene matches: 9. This CDR3 has 16 residues. CDR1 and CDR2 from the germline V gene are SGHTA and FQGNSA. In DNA, the CDR3 is TGTGCCAGCAGCCGAGACCTAGCGGGAGTGGCAGATACGCAGTATTTT. The encoded protein is CASSRDLAGVADTQYF.

This chain connects TRBV27 to TRBJ2-3; 7 bases map to TRBD2. The CDR3 covers 15 residues. Trimming removed 0 bases from V and 1 base from J; junction bases left unmatched: 1. Per the germline V gene, CDR1 is MNHEY and CDR2 is SMNVEV (reference sequence). The CDR3: CASSLSRGGTDTQYF. DNA of the CDR3: TGTGCCAGCAGTTTATCCCGGGGGGGCACAGATACGCAGTATTTT.

As to this clonotype: In this CDR3 the conserved last residue, phenylalanine or tryptophan, is missing, so a read error is likely. The DNA is left out, because the CDR3 cannot be placed on it with certainty; the CDR3 is given as TCRdb lists it. V gene TRBV11-1 combines with J gene TRBJ2-6; the DNA was not used to check the table's D call, TRBD2. The CDR3 numbers 19 amino acids, ends counted. CDR1 is SGHAT, CDR2 FQDESV, per germline (reference sequence). CDR3: CASSSLGLAGGYNEQFFGA.

This clonotype was seen more than once but under ten times. This chain connects TRBV7-2 to TRBJ2-4, with 10 bases matching TRBD2. The J call may be incorrect, as the DNA end agrees better with TRBJ2-7. Germline V gene sequence: CDR1 SGHTA, CDR2 FQGNSA. There are 15 residues in the CDR3. DNA of the CDR3: TGTGCCAGCAGCTTAACTCTAGCGGGAGCTTACGAGCAGTACTTC. Encoded protein: CASSLTLAGAYEQYF.

The sample holds a few counts of this clonotype. V gene TRBV6-1 combines with J gene TRBJ2-6, with D uncertain. V was trimmed by 6 bases and J by 1 base, leaving 10 bases between them. The CDR3 length is 15 residues. Germline CDR1 is MNHNS and CDR2 is SASEGT. CDR3 nucleotides: TGTGCCAGCAGGGGTCAATCTTCTGGGGCCAACGTCCTGACTTTC. This translates into CASRGQSSGANVLTF.

Only a few counts were recorded for this clonotype. The chain carries TRBV12-3 or TRBV12-4 and TRBJ2-7; 9 positions agree with TRBD2. The CDR3 is made up of 14 amino acids. Trimming removed 6 bases from V and 3 bases from J; junction bases left unmatched: 6. CDR3 in DNA: TGTGCCAGCAGCCCCGAGACTAGCGGCTACGAGCAGTACTTC. It translates to CASSPETSGYEQYF.

The chain couples TRBV7-6 to TRBJ2-3, with 9 bases matching TRBD2. The germline V gene has CDR1 SGHVS and CDR2 FNYEAQ. The J segment lost 14 bases and the V segment lost 0 bases, leaving 15 bases of the junction unmatched. The CDR3 is 16 residues long. The CDR3 region has the DNA TGTGCCAGCAGCTTAGCGGCTAGCGGGAACACCGGGGAGCTGTATTTT. The encoded protein is CASSLAASGNTGELYF.

The V call is TRBV7-6, the J call TRBJ2-3, with no clear D. Trimming took 1 base from V and 3 from J, leaving 5 bases between them. CDR3 size: 13 residues. The germline gives CDR1 SGHVS, CDR2 FNYEAQ. The CDR3 loop reads CASSLERTDTQYF. In DNA, the CDR3 is TGTGCCAGCAGCTTAGAAAGAACAGATACGCAGTATTTT.

The chain combines TRBV10-3 with TRBJ2-2, with D perhaps matching TRBD1 (5 bases). Germline CDR1 is ENHRY and CDR2 is SYGVKD. This CDR3 comprises 16 residues. Trimming removed 6 bases from V and 0 bases from J, with 14 bases in between. CDR3 region: CAISPLQGTNTGELFF. The CDR3 nucleotides read TGTGCCATCAGCCCCCTCCAGGGTACGAACACCGGGGAGCTGTTTTTT.

The sample holds many counts of this clonotype. Possible read error: a much larger clone is one base away. The J gene is TRBJ2-7, the V gene TRBV7-6; no clear D gene. Germline values: CDR1 SGHVS, CDR2 FNYEAQ. The CDR3 runs 12 residues. The V gene lost 5 bases and the J gene lost 7 bases, with 12 bases spanning the gap. DNA for the CDR3: TGTGCCAGCAGCCACAGATACAATGAGCAGTACTTC. Translated: CASSHRYNEQYF.

This clonotype is medium-sized in the sample. CDR3 residues: CASEGRIIFGGSPLHF. For the CDR3, the DNA is TGTGCCAGCGAGGGGCGCATTATTTTTGGGGGTTCACCCCTCCACTTT. The chain has TRBV6-1 and TRBJ1-6; D may be TRBD1 (5 bases). Trimming stripped 8 bases from V and 9 bases from J, with 23 bases between. Germline V gene data show CDR1 as MNHNS and CDR2 as SASEGT. This CDR3 contains 16 residues.

In its sample, this clonotype was seen a few times. The conserved phenylalanine or tryptophan normally closing the CDR3 is absent here, so this likely arose from a read error. It is unclear where the CDR3 begins or ends on the DNA, so no DNA is shown, and the CDR3 is as TCRdb lists it. V gene TRBV7-6 combines with J gene TRBJ2-6; TRBD2, as called in the table, went unchecked against the DNA. The CDR3 sequence runs 13 residues, both termini included. Germline CDR1 reads SGHVS; CDR2 reads FNYEAQ. The chain's CDR3 is CASSLVDEQFFGA.

CDR3 nucleotide sequence: TGTGCCAGCAGCCAAACCCCGGGACTAGTATTCCACGAGCAGTACTTC. Protein: CASSQTPGLVFHEQYF. This chain connects TRBV7-6 to TRBJ2-5; 8 positions agree with TRBD2. Matching the DNA end better, TRBJ2-7 makes the J call doubtful. Germline V gene lookup returns CDR1 SGHVS and CDR2 FNYEAQ. The CDR3 covers 16 residues.

Within the sample, this clonotype is medium-sized. This chain connects TRBV11-3 to TRBJ2-5; D is possibly TRBD1 or TRBD2 (5 bases each). The CDR3 consists of 13 residues. Germline assignment: CDR1 SGHNT and CDR2 YENEEA. V was trimmed by 4 bases and J by 4 bases, leaving 10 bases between them. The CDR3 sequence is CASSSGTRETQYF. In nucleotides, the CDR3 is TGTGCCAGCAGCTCCGGGACGAGAGAGACCCAGTACTTC. The complete variable domain, with remaining parts taken from reference TRBV11-3 and TRBJ2-5, reads EAGVVQSPRYKIIEKKQPVAFWCNPISGHNTLYWYLQNLGQGPELLIRYENEEAVDDSQLPKDRFSAERLKGVDSTLKIQPAELGDSAVYLCASSSGTRETQYFGPGTRLLVL.